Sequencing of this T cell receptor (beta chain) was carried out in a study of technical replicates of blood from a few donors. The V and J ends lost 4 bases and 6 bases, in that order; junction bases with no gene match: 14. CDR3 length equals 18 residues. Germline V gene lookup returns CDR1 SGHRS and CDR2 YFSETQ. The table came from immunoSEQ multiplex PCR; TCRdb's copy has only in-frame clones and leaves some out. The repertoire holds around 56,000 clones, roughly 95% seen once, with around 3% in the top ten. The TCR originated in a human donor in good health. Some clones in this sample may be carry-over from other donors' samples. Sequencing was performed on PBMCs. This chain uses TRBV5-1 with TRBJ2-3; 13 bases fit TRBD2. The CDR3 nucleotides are TGCGCCAGCAGCCCCGGACTAGCGGGAGTCAGACCTGCGGATACGCAGTATTTT. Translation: CASSPGLAGVRPADTQYF. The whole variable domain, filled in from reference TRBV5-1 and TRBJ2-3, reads KAGVTQTPRYLIKTRGQQVTLSCSPISGHRSVSWYQQTPGQGLQFLFEYFSETQRNKGNFPGRFSGRQFSNSRSEMNVSTLELGDSALYLCASSPGLAGVRPADTQYFGPGTRLTVL.